Shown below are 5 T cell receptor beta chains from a single sample sequenced in a study of T cell responses to AZD1222 COVID-19 vaccine. The method was immunoSEQ multiplex PCR; TCRdb's version includes in-frame clones alone and lacks a portion of them. The sample includes under 140,000 clones, 94% seen only once; the top ten take 2.5% to 3%. The sample was peripheral blood, taken 28 days after the second AZD1222 dose. Every receptor here comes from an adult who received the AZD1222 COVID-19 vaccine.

This chain joins TRBV4-1 and TRBJ1-1, with D possibly matching TRBD1 (6 bases). The CDR3 is made up of 16 amino acids. Germline CDR1 and CDR2: MGHRA and YSYEKL. V was cut by 1 base and J by 1 base, with 13 bases left in between. CDR3 nucleotides: TGCGCCAGCAGCCAAGTGGGGGCTGAGGGGAACACTGAAGCTTTCTTT. Its protein product is CASSQVGAEGNTEAFF.

The chain carries TRBV2 and TRBJ1-2; 10 bases fit TRBD1. J gave up 2 bases and V 8 bases, and 2 bases lay outside the gene matches. CDR1 is SNHLY and CDR2 is FYNNEI in the germline V gene. This CDR3 region has 13 residues. The CDR3 protein is CASQDRGNYGYTF. For the CDR3, the DNA is TGTGCCAGCCAGGACAGGGGGAACTATGGCTACACCTTC.

V usage is TRBV2 and J usage is TRBJ1-1; 8 nucleotides align to TRBD1. V lost 4 bases to trimming and J lost 4 bases; unmatched junction nucleotides: 5. Germline CDR1 is SNHLY and CDR2 is FYNNEI. The CDR3 runs to 14 residues. The CDR3 loop is CASSGTGRFTEAFF. DNA of the CDR3: TGTGCCAGCAGTGGGACAGGGAGATTCACTGAAGCTTTCTTT.

The rearrangement uses TRBV5-1 and TRBJ1-1; a weak D match, TRBD1 (5 bases). The V gene's germline CDR1 is SGHRS and CDR2 YFSETQ. This CDR3 is built from 16 residues. The V and J ends lost 4 bases and 0 bases respectively, with 16 bases between them. CDR3 sequence: CASSRSPDSLNTEAFF. The CDR3 bases are TGCGCCAGCAGCCGCTCCCCCGACAGTTTGAACACTGAAGCTTTCTTT.

The rearrangement uses TRBV5-1 and TRBJ1-2; D may be TRBD1 (6 bases). Germline CDR1 is SGHRS and CDR2 is YFSETQ. Trimming cost V 4 bases and J 4 bases, with 17 bases left between them. The CDR3 has 15 amino acids. The CDR3 coding sequence is TGCGCCAGCAGCCCCTCTCAGAGGGGGATCTATGGCTACACCTTC. Translating it yields CASSPSQRGIYGYTF.